This entry lists 21 T cell receptor beta chains sequenced from one sample in a study of shared clonotypes between healthy human individuals. The protocol was immunoSEQ multiplex PCR, while the TCRdb copy is restricted to in-frame clones and leaves out a portion. Seen here are fewer than 3 million clones, about nine tenths observed once, and the top ten hold around 0.35%. Sequences were obtained from naive CD4+ T cells from PBMCs. Subset in this sample: CD45RA+ positively selected. The receptors come from a man aged 18 to 29 in good health. Some clones in this sample may be carry-over from other donors' samples.

This clone was observed a single time. This chain links TRBV18 with TRBJ2-7; TRBD1 matches at 11 bases. V lost 7 bases, J lost 5 bases, and 7 bases stayed unmatched. The germline gives CDR1 KGHSH, CDR2 LQKENI. The CDR3 covers 14 residues. CDR3 in DNA: TGTGCCAGCTTAGCCGGGACAGGGGGTAACGAGCAGTACTTC. It is translated as CASLAGTGGNEQYF.

The chain combines TRBV5-1 with TRBJ2-3; 10 bases are a match to TRBD2. Germline assignment: CDR1 SGHRS and CDR2 YFSETQ. V was clipped by 4 bases and J by 2 bases; unmatched bases: 10. This CDR3 has 17 amino acids. Here the CDR3 DNA reads TGCGCCAGCAGCCCGCCCGCTAGCGGGAGTCTCACAGATACGCAGTATTTT. It translates to CASSPPASGSLTDTQYF.

The chain has TRBV4-1 and TRBJ2-7; 13 nucleotides line up with TRBD2. The length of the CDR3 is 16 residues. Unmatched junction bases numbered 3, after V lost 4 bases and J lost 0 bases. Germline assignment: CDR1 MGHRA and CDR2 YSYEKL. CDR3 in amino acids: CASSRTSGSSSYEQYF. The CDR3 DNA is TGCGCCAGCAGCCGGACTAGCGGGAGTAGCTCCTACGAGCAGTACTTC.

In regard to this clone: Other DNA sequences of this sample code for an identical CDR3. The chain employs TRBV27 and TRBJ2-3, with D uncertain. Trimming shortened V by 0 bases and J by 4 bases, and 8 bases separated the two germline ends. CDR1 and CDR2 (germline): MNHEY, SMNVEV (reference sequence). This CDR3 is 14 amino acids long. CDR3 amino acids: CASSLSGGADTQYF. In DNA, the CDR3 is TGTGCCAGCAGTTTATCTGGTGGAGCAGATACGCAGTATTTT.

The chain carries TRBV27 and TRBJ2-7; 7 nucleotides match TRBD2. Trimming at V came to 8 bases and at J to 2 bases, leaving 18 bases not matched to a gene. Germline CDR1 is MNHEY and CDR2 is SMNVEV (reference sequence). This CDR3 is 17 amino acids long. The CDR3 loop is CASRELSSGKLTYEQYF. DNA for the CDR3: TGTGCCAGCCGCGAACTCAGCAGCGGGAAACTAACCTACGAGCAGTACTTC.

J is TRBJ2-1 and V is TRBV5-4; D is undetermined. From germline, CDR1 is SGHNT and CDR2 YYREEE (reference sequence). This CDR3 comprises 14 residues. Trimming left V 2 bases short and J 2 bases short, with 8 bases between. This CDR3 is CASSFLNTYNEQFF. The DNA of the CDR3 is TGTGCCAGCAGCTTCCTAAATACCTACAATGAGCAGTTCTTC.

This clone occurred once. This sequence joins TRBV4-1 and TRBJ2-1, with 10 bases identical to TRBD2. Germline V gene data show CDR1 as MGHRA and CDR2 as YSYEKL. The junction had 4 bases not matched to a gene; V was cut back by 1 base and J by 4 bases. This CDR3 has 16 amino acids. The CDR3 coding sequence is TGCGCCAGCAGCCAAGTACAAGCGGGAGGGTACAATGAGCAGTTCTTC. Protein sequence: CASSQVQAGGYNEQFF.

For this clone: This sample includes further DNA sequences coding for the same CDR3. The chain employs TRBV28 and TRBJ1-2; D gene unclear. The ends were cut back, 2 bases at V and 3 bases at J, with 4 bases in the middle. The CDR3 extends over 12 amino acids. CDR1 is MDHEN, CDR2 SYDVKM, per germline. DNA of the CDR3: TGTGCCAGCAGTTTAAGTGACTATGGCTACACCTTC. It specifies CASSLSDYGYTF.

The chain is built from TRBV10-3 and TRBJ1-2; D not certain. The CDR3 has 13 amino acids. Germline V gene sequence: CDR1 ENHRY, CDR2 SYGVKD. Trimming removed 7 bases from V and 1 base from J, with 10 bases in between. The CDR3 is CAIMPEVNYGYTF. CDR3 sequence (DNA): TGTGCCATCATGCCAGAGGTTAACTATGGCTACACCTTC.

The rearrangement joins TRBV7-3 to TRBJ2-5; D gene ambiguous. The CDR3 totals 14 residues. Trimming removed 5 bases at V and 4 bases at J, with 14 bases between. CDR1 is SGHTA and CDR2 is FQGTGA in the germline V gene. The CDR3 DNA follows: TGTGCCAGCAGCCCGACCGGGTGGGGAGAGACCCAGTACTTC. Its translation: CASSPTGWGETQYF.

V and J are TRBV19 and TRBJ2-4; no definite D call. Germline V gene data show CDR1 as LNHDA and CDR2 as SQIVND (reference sequence). Trimming removed 10 bases at V and 0 bases at J, with 16 bases between. The CDR3 extends over 15 amino acids. The CDR3 sequence: CATSRPAGAKNIQYF. The DNA of the CDR3 is TGTGCCACCTCGCGACCCGCCGGAGCCAAAAACATTCAGTACTTC.

This chain uses TRBV5-1 with TRBJ2-3, with 14 bases aligning to TRBD2. Germline V lookup: CDR1 SGHRS, CDR2 YFSETQ. The CDR3 has 18 amino acids. V gave up 3 bases and J gave up 0 bases; unmatched junction bases: 6. The CDR3 sequence is CASSSTSGRGASTDTQYF. CDR3 DNA: TGCGCCAGCAGCTCGACTAGCGGGAGGGGGGCTAGCACAGATACGCAGTATTTT.

CDR3 coding DNA: TGTGCCAGCAGTTTATTGGGCAGTACTAGCACAGATACGCAGTATTTT. Protein: CASSLLGSTSTDTQYF. The chain is built from TRBV27 and TRBJ2-3; D unresolved. V lost 1 base and J lost 0, with 11 bases in between. The CDR3 has 16 amino acids. CDR1 is MNHEY, CDR2 SMNVEV, per germline (reference sequence).

The chain recombines TRBV13 with TRBJ1-1; D call uncertain. The CDR3 consists of 14 residues. Trimming took off 2 bases at V and 10 bases at J, with 17 bases between the two ends. The germline CDR1 and CDR2 sequences are PRHDT and FYEKMQ (reference sequence). This CDR3 is CASSLNGNVKAAFF. The DNA for the CDR3 is TGTGCCAGCAGCTTAAACGGAAATGTAAAAGCAGCTTTCTTT.

A note on this clone: Other DNA sequences of this sample code for an identical CDR3. The rearrangement uses TRBV12-5 and TRBJ2-6; the D is unclear. This CDR3 is built from 13 residues. V gave up 6 bases and J gave up 0 bases, with 3 bases separating them. Germline V gene lookup returns CDR1 LGHNT and CDR2 FRNRAP. The CDR3 bases are TGTGCTAGTGGGCTCTCTGGGGCCAACGTCCTGACTTTC. Its protein product is CASGLSGANVLTF.

The sample holds one count of this clone. The chain carries TRBV7-9 and TRBJ1-1, with no clear D. The CDR3 totals 14 residues. CDR1 SEHNR and CDR2 FQNEAQ come from the germline V gene (reference sequence). The ends were cut back, 1 base at V and 0 bases at J, with 6 bases in the middle. The CDR3 coding sequence is TGTGCCAGCAGCTTAGAACAGATGAACACTGAAGCTTTCTTT. It is translated as CASSLEQMNTEAFF.

This clone was seen just once. The V gene is TRBV10-3, the J gene TRBJ2-1, with D perhaps TRBD1 (5 bases). V shed 3 bases and J shed 7 bases, with 13 bases lying between them. Germline loops: CDR1 ENHRY, CDR2 SYGVKD. The CDR3 loop spans 14 amino acids. The CDR3: CAISEQVMVNEQFF. The CDR3 bases are TGTGCCATCAGTGAACAGGTAATGGTGAATGAGCAGTTCTTC.

The chain joins TRBV28 to TRBJ1-4; the D is unclear. The CDR3 spans 12 residues. Trimming cost V 8 bases and J 3 bases, with 7 bases left between them. CDR1 MDHEN and CDR2 SYDVKM come from the germline V gene. The CDR3 nucleotides are TGTGCCAGCTGTGCGGCTAATGAAAAACTGTTTTTT. It codes for CASCAANEKLFF.

This chain connects TRBV4-3 to TRBJ2-2; maybe TRBD2 (6 bases). Germline CDR1 and CDR2: LGHNA and YSLEER. CDR3 length: 15 amino acids. Trimming removed 4 bases at V and 1 base at J, with 10 bases between. CDR3 in DNA: TGCGCCAGCAGCCGGGCCGGGGGGAACACCGGGGAGCTGTTTTTT. Translated: CASSRAGGNTGELFF.

The rearrangement links TRBV27 to TRBJ2-1, with TRBD2 matching over 9 bases. This CDR3 is built from 15 residues. The V gene's germline CDR1 is MNHEY and CDR2 SMNVEV (reference sequence). The trim removed 5 bases at V and 3 bases at J, leaving 5 bases unmatched. The CDR3 DNA reads as TGTGCCAGCAGTACCCTAGCGGGACTCTACAATGAGCAGTTCTTC. This encodes CASSTLAGLYNEQFF.

The CDR3 reads CSGLSPGGITGELFF. DNA for the CDR3: TGCAGCGGTCTATCCCCTGGAGGGATTACCGGGGAGCTGTTTTTT. The gene calls are TRBV29-1 and TRBJ2-2, with D tentatively TRBD2 (6 bases). V was clipped by 7 bases and J by 5 bases, with 20 bases between them. CDR3 length equals 15 residues. Germline assignment: CDR1 SQVTM and CDR2 ANQGSEA.